This TCR beta chain was found in a study of blood T cell repertoires in COVID-19. The CDR3 contains 13 residues. In germline, CDR1 is SQVTM, CDR2 ANQGSEA. Deletions cut 5 bases from V and 4 bases from J, with 11 bases between. The authors' processing: Researchers report that nucleated cell counts were estimated from reference gene primer amplification. The assay was immunoSEQ multiplex PCR, and TCRdb's table has in-frame clones only and misses some. The V and J calls and clone size are taken from that table; D and trimming were inferred from the DNA. This sample yields under 500,000 clones, of which about 85% are seen a single time; 1.5% to 2% belongs to the top ten. Clinical history as reported by participants underpinned cohort assignment.

This receptor was obtained from a young woman with acute COVID-19. The sequenced material came from PBMCs or T cells enriched from blood (not recorded which). The genes are TRBV29-1 and TRBJ1-4; D is uncertain. The CDR3 is CSVFSQINEKLFF. CDR3 coding DNA: TGCAGCGTTTTCTCGCAGATTAATGAAAAACTGTTTTTT.